The clone carrying this T cell receptor (beta chain) was seen a few times. Its antigen is not known. This specimen belongs to a study of OX40 agonist ivuxolimab in advanced cancers. General study points: Some of the nonresponding patients also showed low levels of normalized T-cell clonal expansion.

V dropped 1 base and J dropped 4 bases, with 10 bases sitting between them. Germline CDR1 is SGHDT and CDR2 is YYEEEE. The CDR3 is made up of 14 amino acids. Assay used: immunoSEQ multiplex PCR; TCRdb lists only in-frame clones, some missing. The sample contains tens of thousands of clones, roughly nine tenths of which appear only once. Sequencing was performed on CD4+ or CD8+ T cells sorted from blood, taken in a trial of the OX40 agonist ivuxolimab. This clonotype originated in an adult with an advanced solid tumor such as melanoma, head and neck, liver or kidney cancer. The chain recombines TRBV5-6 with TRBJ2-3, with D possibly being TRBD1 or TRBD2 (6 bases each). Here the CDR3 DNA reads TGTGCCAGCAGCTTGAGAGGGGGGCCAGATACGCAGTATTTT. Its protein is CASSLRGGPDTQYF.